This T cell receptor (beta chain) appears in the sequencing data of a study of T cell responses to AZD1222 COVID-19 vaccine. Study-level points and caveats: White British donors predominated, females outnumbered males, and clonal diversity was possibly underestimated. Nearly half of spike-specific TCRs reportedly go after variant regions that carry no mutations.

The CDR3 runs to 14 residues. Germline V gene data show CDR1 as SGHRS and CDR2 as YFSETQ. Deletions cut 7 bases from V and 6 bases from J, with 17 bases between. Using immunoSEQ multiplex PCR, the repertoire was profiled, and TCRdb retains in-frame clones only, with some absent. Of tens of thousands of clones in the sample, approximately 91% were seen once. Remarks on this clone: Its antigen is not known.

This chain connects TRBV5-1 to TRBJ2-1, with a weak D call TRBD1 (6 bases). Sequences were derived from peripheral blood, sampled on day 0 of AZD1222 vaccination. This receptor was identified in an adult in good health. CDR3: CASGGRTASNEQFF. CDR3 nucleotide sequence: TGCGCCAGCGGAGGTCGGACAGCTTCCAATGAGCAGTTCTTC.